Below are 20 T cell receptor beta chains sequenced from a single sample in a study of T cell responses to AZD1222 COVID-19 vaccine. TCRdb's copy holds only in-frame clones and misses some; the assay was immunoSEQ multiplex PCR. The sample lists around 120,000 clones, just over 90% occurring once. Material: peripheral blood, obtained 28 days after the second AZD1222 dose. These receptor sequences come from an adult who received the AZD1222 COVID-19 vaccine.

This chain connects TRBV7-2 to TRBJ1-6; a possible D gene is TRBD1 (5 bases). V lost 1 base and J 9 bases, leaving 13 bases between the germline ends. CDR1 and CDR2 from the germline V gene are SGHTA and FQGNSA. This CDR3 contains 15 residues. CDR3 residues: CASSLDGRVVSPLHF. The DNA of the CDR3 is TGTGCCAGCAGCTTAGACGGCAGGGTGGTTTCACCCCTCCACTTT.

This chain connects TRBV28 to TRBJ2-1; TRBD2 matches 9 bases. The germline gives CDR1 MDHEN, CDR2 SYDVKM. The CDR3 extends over 17 amino acids. V lost 6 bases, J lost 3 bases, and 12 bases stayed unmatched. The CDR3 region has the DNA TGTGCCAGCAGCAAACCCCCGGGACTAGCTCTCTACAATGAGCAGTTCTTC. It is translated as CASSKPPGLALYNEQFF.

V and J are TRBV5-6 and TRBJ2-7, with a weak D call TRBD1 (6 bases). Germline V CDR1 and CDR2: SGHDT, YYEEEE. The V and J ends lost 1 base and 4 bases respectively, with 12 bases between them. The CDR3 totals 14 residues. The CDR3 loop reads CASSLPGQMYEQYF. CDR3 coding DNA: TGTGCCAGCAGCTTGCCGGGACAAATGTACGAGCAGTACTTC.

V usage is TRBV7-2 and J usage is TRBJ2-1; D remains ambiguous. Trimming shortened V by 0 bases and J by 0 bases, and 6 bases separated the two germline ends. This CDR3 has 15 amino acids. Germline assignment: CDR1 SGHTA and CDR2 FQGNSA. CDR3 coding DNA: TGTGCCAGCAGCTTAGCGGGATACTCCTACAATGAGCAGTTCTTC. It is translated as CASSLAGYSYNEQFF.

This clone was found once. The chain uses TRBV6-1 and TRBJ2-2; D may match TRBD1 or TRBD2 (5 bases each). Trimming removed 4 bases at V and 5 bases at J, with 23 bases between. In germline, CDR1 is MNHNS, CDR2 SASEGT. CDR3 size: 18 residues. CDR3 sequence reads: CASSGGPAAYGATGELFF. The CDR3 DNA reads TGTGCCAGCAGTGGGGGCCCAGCGGCCTATGGGGCGACCGGGGAGCTGTTTTTT.

This clone was counted once. V is TRBV30 and J is TRBJ2-5; D remains ambiguous. The CDR3 is 12 amino acids. Per the germline V gene, CDR1 is GTSNPN and CDR2 is SVGIG (reference sequence). Trimming cost V 5 bases and J 5 bases, with 12 bases left between them. CDR3 loop: CAWDRPLETQYF. CDR3 nucleotides: TGTGCCTGGGATAGACCCTTGGAGACCCAGTACTTC.

This chain joins TRBV4-1 and TRBJ2-5; the D gene is possibly TRBD2 (6 bases). V lost 9 bases and J lost 1, with 15 bases in between. The V gene's germline CDR1 is MGHRA and CDR2 YSYEKL. This CDR3 region has 14 residues. This CDR3 reads CARRRGGFQETQYF. As DNA, the CDR3 is TGCGCCAGGCGGAGGGGTGGGTTCCAAGAGACCCAGTACTTC.

The chain carries TRBV7-8 and TRBJ2-3, with D possibly matching TRBD1 (6 bases). The CDR3 totals 16 residues. V was clipped by 4 bases and J by 4 bases, with 18 bases between them. Germline assignment: CDR1 SGHVS and CDR2 FQNEAQ. CDR3 in amino acids: CASSSKTGIVSDTQYF. CDR3 DNA: TGTGCCAGCAGCTCAAAAACAGGGATAGTTTCAGATACGCAGTATTTT.

CDR3 in DNA: TGTGCCAGCAGCTTGTTGAGCGGGGGGAACACTGAAGCTTTCTTT. Its translation is CASSLLSGGNTEAFF. The chain carries TRBV5-5 and TRBJ1-1; weak D call: TRBD1 (5 bases). The V gene lost 1 base and the J gene lost 1 base, with 11 bases spanning the gap. The CDR3 runs to 15 residues. Germline CDR1 reads SGHKS; CDR2 reads YYEKEE (reference sequence). Variable domain in full (rest from reference TRBV5-5 and TRBJ1-1): DAGVTQSPTHLIKTRGQQVTLRCSPISGHKSVSWYQQVLGQGPQFIFQYYEKEERGRGNFPDRFSARQFPNYSSELNVNALLLGDSALYLCASSLLSGGNTEAFFGQGTRLTVV.

The V call is TRBV10-3, the J call TRBJ2-5; 10 bases line up with TRBD2. J was trimmed by 5 bases and V by 6 bases; bases with no gene match: 6. The CDR3 has 14 residues. Per germline, CDR1 ENHRY and CDR2 SYGVKD. The CDR3 region is CAIRPAGGPETQYF. CDR3 coding DNA: TGTGCCATCAGGCCAGCGGGAGGGCCTGAGACCCAGTACTTC.

V is TRBV11-2 and J is TRBJ2-7; no reliable D call. The CDR3 runs to 16 residues. Per the germline V gene, CDR1 is SGHAT and CDR2 is FQNNGV. V was cut by 0 bases and J by 5 bases, with 17 bases left in between. The CDR3 is CASSLDGTGVFHEQYF. The CDR3 DNA sequence: TGTGCCAGCAGCTTAGACGGCACCGGCGTCTTCCACGAGCAGTACTTC.

The chain has TRBV2 and TRBJ2-1; 13 bases fit TRBD2. In germline, CDR1 is SNHLY, CDR2 FYNNEI. The J segment lost 8 bases and the V segment lost 8 bases, leaving 9 bases of the junction unmatched. CDR3 length: 15 residues. CDR3 DNA: TGTGCCAGCTCGCACGGGACTAGCGGGATCGATGAGCAGTTCTTC. Amino acid sequence: CASSHGTSGIDEQFF.

The V call is TRBV6-2 or TRBV6-3, the J call TRBJ1-1; 10 bases map to TRBD1. Trimming cost V 2 bases and J 1 base; bases outside gene matches: 16. The CDR3 length is 20 residues. Germline V gene data show CDR1 as MNHEY and CDR2 as SVGEGT. The CDR3 DNA is TGTGCCAGCAGTTACACGCCGGGACAGGGGTTAATCTACGGGAACACTGAAGCTTTCTTT. Amino acids: CASSYTPGQGLIYGNTEAFF.

The genes are TRBV13 and TRBJ2-2; D is uncertain. Germline values: CDR1 PRHDT, CDR2 FYEKMQ (reference sequence). This CDR3 has 14 amino acids. V was cut by 5 bases and J by 4 bases, with 11 bases left in between. The CDR3 region is CASSRKSPTGELFF. CDR3 nucleotide sequence: TGTGCCAGCAGCCGGAAGAGCCCCACCGGGGAGCTGTTTTTT.

The chain combines TRBV9 with TRBJ1-1, with 9 bases identical to TRBD1. The CDR3 is 15 amino acids. From germline, CDR1 is SGDLS and CDR2 YYNGEE. J gave up 9 bases and V 3 bases, and 12 bases lay outside the gene matches. CDR3 in amino acids: CASSEVGQGGKKAFF. The CDR3 DNA follows: TGTGCCAGCAGCGAGGTGGGACAGGGAGGGAAAAAAGCTTTCTTT. Filled out from reference TRBV9 and TRBJ1-1, the complete variable domain reads DSGVTQTPKHLITATGQRVTLRCSPRSGDLSVYWYQQSLDQGLQFLIQYYNGEERAKGNILERFSAQQFPDLHSELNLSSLELGDSALYFCASSEVGQGGKKAFFGQGTRLTVV.

This chain connects TRBV3-1 (or the pseudogene TRBV3-2) to TRBJ2-1; weak D call: TRBD2 (6 bases). Trimming removed 5 bases at V and 4 bases at J, with 15 bases between. There are 15 residues in the CDR3. Germline CDR1 LGHDT, CDR2 YNNKEL (reference sequence). In DNA, the CDR3 is TGTGCCAGCAGCAGTTACGGGAGTGGGTACAATGAGCAGTTCTTC. Translation gives CASSSYGSGYNEQFF.

V gene TRBV2 combines with J gene TRBJ2-3, with no clear D. This CDR3 has 14 residues. Looked up from germline, CDR1 is SNHLY and CDR2 is FYNNEI. V lost 2 bases and J lost 0, with 6 bases in between. CDR3 nucleotide sequence: TGTGCCAGCAGTGAACTGGGAAGCACAGATACGCAGTATTTT. It is translated as CASSELGSTDTQYF.

The chain employs TRBV11-2 and TRBJ2-3; D gene ambiguous. Germline-derived CDR1 and CDR2 are SGHAT and FQNNGV. Trimming pared 1 base from V and 0 bases from J, leaving 8 bases between. This CDR3 has 15 residues. The CDR3 region has the DNA TGTGCCAGCAGCTTAGGAGTCAGCAGCACAGATACGCAGTATTTT. It encodes CASSLGVSSTDTQYF.

This chain joins TRBV7-2 and TRBJ2-1; D gene uncertain. The CDR3 is 13 residues long. Germline lookup yields CDR1 SGHTA and CDR2 FQGNSA. Trimming pared 3 bases from V and 6 bases from J, leaving 9 bases between. CDR3 sequence (DNA): TGTGCCAGCAGCTTGGGCCCCTCCAATGAGCAGTTCTTC. This encodes CASSLGPSNEQFF.

The chain links TRBV2 to TRBJ1-4; unclear D gene. The CDR3 has 11 residues. Germline CDR1 and CDR2: SNHLY and FYNNEI. V lost 6 bases, J lost 10 bases, and 9 bases lay in between. CDR3 in DNA: TGTGCCAGCAGAGCGGGTGGAAAACTGTTTTTT. Residues: CASRAGGKLFF.